This entry lists 18 T cell receptor beta chains sequenced from one sample in a study of T cell clonality in common variable immunodeficiency. The assay was immunoSEQ multiplex PCR, and TCRdb's table has in-frame clones only and misses some. This repertoire lists tens of thousands of clones without singletons; 2.5% to 3% sits in the top ten. Sequencing used peripheral blood mononuclear cells. The receptors shown here come from a person aged 18 to 75 in good health.

Many counts were recorded for this clone. The missing CDR3 end, 3 residues past where the read stops, is filled in from the germline J gene. This chain uses TRBV20-1 with TRBJ1-1; 8 nucleotides align to TRBD1. The germline V gene has CDR1 DFQATT and CDR2 SNEGSKA (reference sequence). V dropped 4 bases and J dropped 4; count of bases not matched to a gene: 8. The CDR3 is made up of 14 amino acids. CDR3 region: CSATQGARSTEAFF. CDR3 DNA (partial): TGCAGTGCTACCCAGGGGGCGCGGAGCACTGAA.

Ten or more counts support this clone. The read gets to within 3 residues of the CDR3 end, and the germline J gene fills in the rest. The chain has TRBV20-1 and TRBJ1-2, with a weak D call TRBD1 (5 bases). V was trimmed by 6 bases and J by 4 bases, leaving 18 bases between them. This CDR3 has 14 residues. The germline gives CDR1 DFQATT, CDR2 SNEGSKA (reference sequence). Partial CDR3 DNA: TGCAGTGCGCCGGGGGGACGGGGGGGCTATGGC. It yields the protein CSAPGGRGGYG. The complete CDR3 sequence is CSAPGGRGGYGYTF.

As regards this clone: The CDR3 goes on 3 residues after the read ends, and that part is filled in from the germline J gene. V and J are TRBV19 and TRBJ1-2; maybe TRBD1 (5 bases). Per the germline V gene, CDR1 is LNHDA and CDR2 is SQIVND (reference sequence). The CDR3 is made up of 14 amino acids. CDR3 in amino acids: CASSISGGTYDYTF. The CDR3 bases that were read are TGTGCCAGTAGTATAAGCGGGGGTACCTACGAC.

Concerning this clone itself: The read comes to an end 3 residues before the CDR3 does, leaving the germline J gene to fill in the end. The chain joins TRBV19 to TRBJ2-1; 8 bases map to TRBD2. Losses at the gene ends were 2 bases for V and 7 bases for J; bases not matched to a gene: 13. CDR3 length equals 17 residues. Germline V gene data show CDR1 as LNHDA and CDR2 as SQIVND (reference sequence). CDR3 DNA (partial): TGTGCCAGTAGTATACCGAGACTAGCGAGGGAGGTGAATGAG. Amino acid sequence: CASSIPRLAREVNE. The whole CDR3 protein is CASSIPRLAREVNEQFF.

This clone has ten or more counts. The read ends 3 residues early relative to the CDR3; the germline J gene fills the gap. J is TRBJ1-1 and V is TRBV7-8; TRBD1 matches 9 bases. The CDR3 totals 14 residues. Germline CDR1 reads SGHVS; CDR2 reads FQNEAQ. Trimming removed 5 bases from V and 4 bases from J; junction bases left unmatched: 5. CDR3 amino acids: CASSVRDRATEAFF. The CDR3 bases that were read are TGTGCCAGCAGCGTCCGGGACAGGGCCACTGAA.

This clone was counted at least ten times. With the read ending 3 residues before the CDR3 end, the germline J gene is used to fill in that end. V gene TRBV2 combines with J gene TRBJ2-3; 8 nucleotides align to TRBD2. The germline V gene encodes CDR1 SNHLY and CDR2 FYNNEI. V dropped 2 bases and J dropped 6; count of bases not matched to a gene: 7. This CDR3 is built from 15 residues. CDR3 DNA (partial): TGTGCCAGCAGTGAACCGGGGGGGCCAAACGATACG. It yields the protein CASSEPGGPNDT. The CDR3 in full is CASSEPGGPNDTQYF. The variable domain in full, with the rest retrieved from reference TRBV2 and TRBJ2-3, is EPEVTQTPSHQVTQMGQEVILRCVPISNHLYFYWYRQILGQKVEFLVSFYNNEISEKSEIFDDQFSVERPDGSNFTLKIRSTKLEDSAMYFCASSEPGGPNDTQYFGPGTRLTVL.

The sample holds many counts of this clone. The CDR3 is cut off 3 residues early in the read; its end comes from the germline J gene. The rearrangement uses TRBV19 and TRBJ1-1, with TRBD1 as a possible D gene (6 bases). V was pared by 5 bases and J by 5 bases, with 18 bases between. CDR3 length: 15 residues. The germline CDR1 and CDR2 sequences are LNHDA and SQIVND (reference sequence). The CDR3 bases that were read are TGTGCCAGTAGTCCCAGGTCACAGGGTTGGACTGAA. It specifies CASSPRSQGWTE. The CDR3 reads in full as CASSPRSQGWTEAFF.

This clone was seen more than once but under ten times. The CDR3 protein is CASSLSGSRGYTF. The sequenced CDR3 bases are TGTGCCAGCAGCTTATCAGGTTCCAGGGGC. The V call is TRBV11-2, the J call TRBJ1-2; D ambiguous. The read terminates 3 residues ahead of where the CDR3 ends, so the germline J gene completes it. This CDR3 region has 13 residues. Germline-derived CDR1 and CDR2 are SGHAT and FQNNGV.

This clone was recorded many times. Coverage ceases 3 residues before the CDR3 finishes, and the germline J gene fills in the end. This chain uses TRBV7-6 with TRBJ2-3, with 8 bases that match TRBD1. V gave up 5 bases and J gave up 1 base; unmatched junction bases: 5. The CDR3 has 15 residues. The germline V gene encodes CDR1 SGHVS and CDR2 FNYEAQ. CDR3 residues: CASSRQGFGTDTQYF. The covered CDR3 bases are TGTGCCAGCAGCCGACAGGGGTTCGGCACAGATACG.

This clone occurred many times. The read falls 3 residues short of the CDR3 end, and the missing part is taken from the germline J gene. The chain joins TRBV12-3 or TRBV12-4 to TRBJ2-7; 12 bases fit TRBD1. Unmatched junction bases numbered 3, after V lost 6 bases and J lost 3 bases. The CDR3 runs to 14 residues. The DNA read from the CDR3 is TGTGCCAGCAGGGGGACAGGGGGCAGCTACGAG. This codes for CASRGTGGSYE. The CDR3 in its entirety is CASRGTGGSYEQYF.

This clone showed up many times. The read gets to within 3 residues of the CDR3 end, and the germline J gene fills in the rest. This rearrangement joins TRBV19 to TRBJ1-1, with 7 nucleotides matching TRBD1. CDR3 length: 15 amino acids. V was clipped by 7 bases and J by 0 bases; unmatched bases: 8. Germline values: CDR1 LNHDA, CDR2 SQIVND (reference sequence). The CDR3 loop is CASTAGGSLNTEAFF. CDR3 bases read: TGTGCCAGTACCGCAGGGGGTTCTTTGAACACTGAA.

This clone was observed a handful of times. The CDR3 is cut off 3 residues early in the read; its end comes from the germline J gene. The J gene is TRBJ2-2, the V gene TRBV5-1; 7 nucleotides align to TRBD2. This CDR3 has 16 amino acids. The V gene end was trimmed by 0 bases and the J gene end by 4 bases; junction bases not matched to a gene: 6. Germline assignment: CDR1 SGHRS and CDR2 YFSETQ. CDR3 loop: CASSLVLAEATGELFF. Incomplete CDR3 DNA: TGCGCCAGCAGCTTGGTCCTAGCGGAGGCCACCGGGGAG.

This clone came up many times. The CDR3 sequence is CASRPPTGRVRSDEQFF. The CDR3 DNA, read in part, is TGTGCCAGCAGACCCCCGACGGGGAGGGTACGGTCAGATGAG. V is TRBV28 and J is TRBJ2-1, with 7 bases that match TRBD2. The read ends 3 residues early relative to the CDR3; the germline J gene fills the gap. This CDR3 has 17 residues. Looked up from germline, CDR1 is MDHEN and CDR2 is SYDVKM. J was trimmed by 8 bases and V by 6 bases; bases with no gene match: 19.

This clone was seen many times. The CDR3 extends 3 residues past the end of the read, so its final part is completed from the germline J gene. V is TRBV27 and J is TRBJ2-2; D may be TRBD1 (5 bases). V lost 2 bases to trimming and J lost 3 bases, with 7 bases between them. The CDR3 consists of 14 residues. Germline loops: CDR1 MNHEY, CDR2 SMNVEV (reference sequence). The CDR3 sequence: CASSLLGHTGELFF. Incomplete CDR3 DNA: TGTGCCAGCAGTTTACTGGGGCACACCGGGGAG.

With regard to this clone: The read stops 3 residues short of the end of the CDR3; the missing end is completed from the germline J gene. The V gene is TRBV2, the J gene TRBJ2-3; 9 nucleotides agree with TRBD1. The CDR3 covers 14 residues. Germline CDR1 and CDR2: SNHLY and FYNNEI. This CDR3 reads CASSVSVTGGAQYF. The part of the CDR3 DNA that was read is TGTGCCAGCAGTGTTTCCGTAACAGGGGGCGCG.

This clone was counted between two and nine times. The read stops 3 residues short of the end of the CDR3; the missing end is completed from the germline J gene. The rearrangement uses TRBV11-3 and TRBJ2-2; D is ambiguous. V shed 5 bases and J shed 4 bases, with 8 bases lying between them. The CDR3 sequence is 13 residues long. The germline V gene encodes CDR1 SGHNT and CDR2 YENEEA. CDR3 bases read: TGTGCCAGCAGCCCTACTGGCACCGGGGAG. Residues: CASSPTGTGE. In full, the CDR3 reads CASSPTGTGELFF.

In the case of this clone: Coverage ceases 3 residues before the CDR3 finishes, and the germline J gene fills in the end. The rearrangement joins TRBV7-9 to TRBJ1-1; weak D call: TRBD1 (5 bases). The CDR3 covers 14 residues. Germline assignment: CDR1 SEHNR and CDR2 FQNEAQ (reference sequence). Trimming took off 5 bases at V and 1 base at J, with 11 bases between the two ends. The CDR3 bases that were read are TGTGCCAGCAGCGGCAGGGTAACGAACACTGAA. Protein product: CASSGRVTNTE. In full, the CDR3 reads CASSGRVTNTEAFF.

This clone was seen many times. The read ends 3 residues before the CDR3 terminus; that terminus is restored from the germline J gene. The chain has TRBV5-4 and TRBJ1-1; D might be TRBD1 (5 bases). This CDR3 spans 13 amino acids. Germline CDR1 SGHNT, CDR2 YYREEE (reference sequence). V dropped 8 bases and J dropped 3 bases, with 14 bases sitting between them. The CDR3 bases that were read are TGTGCCAGTATGTTGGACATGCACACTGAA. Translation gives CASMLDMHTE. The entire CDR3 sequence reads CASMLDMHTEAFF. The whole variable domain, filled in from reference TRBV5-4 and TRBJ1-1, reads ETGVTQSPTHLIKTRGQQVTLRCSSQSGHNTVSWYQQALGQGPQFIFQYYREEENGRGNFPPRFSGLQFPNYSSELNVNALELDDSALYLCASMLDMHTEAFFGQGTRLTVV.